This TCR beta chain stems from a study of blood T cell repertoires in COVID-19. The CDR3 runs 13 residues. In germline, CDR1 is MGHDK, CDR2 SYGVNS. The J segment lost 3 bases and the V segment lost 4 bases, leaving 1 base of the junction unmatched. TCRdb's copy holds only in-frame clones and misses some; the assay was immunoSEQ multiplex PCR. Among 200,000 to 250,000 clones listed, 75% to 90% were seen once. The sequencing sample was made of peripheral blood. This TCR came from a woman aged 70-85 years with active or convalescent COVID-19. The gene calls are TRBV25-1 and TRBJ2-7, with 9 positions matching TRBD1. CDR3 sequence reads: CASSGGQGYEQYF. In DNA form, the CDR3 reads TGTGCCAGCAGTGGGGGACAGGGCTACGAGCAGTACTTC.